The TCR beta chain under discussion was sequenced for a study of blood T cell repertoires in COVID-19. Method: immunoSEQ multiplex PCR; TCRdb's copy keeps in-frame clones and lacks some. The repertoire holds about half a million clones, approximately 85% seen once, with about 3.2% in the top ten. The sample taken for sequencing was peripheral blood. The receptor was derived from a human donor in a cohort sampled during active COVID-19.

This chain's CDR3 is CAWSPLLAGVQDTQYF. The CDR3 DNA reads as TGTGCCTGGAGTCCCTTGCTAGCGGGAGTTCAAGATACGCAGTATTTT. The rearrangement uses TRBV30 and TRBJ2-3; the match to TRBD2 covers 10 bases. V shed 2 bases, J shed 5 bases, and the junction held 10 bases outside the gene matches. CDR1 and CDR2 from the germline V gene are GTSNPN and SVGIG (reference sequence). The CDR3 covers 16 residues.